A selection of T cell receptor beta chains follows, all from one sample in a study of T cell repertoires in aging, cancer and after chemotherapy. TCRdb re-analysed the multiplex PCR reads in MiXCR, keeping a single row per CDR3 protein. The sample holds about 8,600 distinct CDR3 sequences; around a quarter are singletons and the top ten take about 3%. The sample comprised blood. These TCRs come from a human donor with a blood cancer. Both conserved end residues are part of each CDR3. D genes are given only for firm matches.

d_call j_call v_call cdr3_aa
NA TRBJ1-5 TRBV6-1 CASSLHGGQPQHF
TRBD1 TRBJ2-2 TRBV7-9 CASSPSGQGNTGELFF
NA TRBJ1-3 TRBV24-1 CATSDPGRTGNTIYF
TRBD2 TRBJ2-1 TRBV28 CASIGSGMHEQFF
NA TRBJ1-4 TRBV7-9 CASSQRETEGTEKLFF
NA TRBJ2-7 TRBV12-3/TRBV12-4 CASTLGTALYEQYF
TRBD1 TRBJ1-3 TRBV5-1 CASSLGQGTSSGNTIYF
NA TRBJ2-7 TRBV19 CASSHGNLYEQYF
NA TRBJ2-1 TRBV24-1 CATSTLPSYNEQFF
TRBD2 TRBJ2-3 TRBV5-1 CASRPRPTSGGSTDTQYF
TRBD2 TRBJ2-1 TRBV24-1 CATSDLPPAGAGCNEQFF
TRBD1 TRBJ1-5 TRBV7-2 CASSWEPGQSPWQPQHF
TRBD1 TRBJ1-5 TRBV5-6 CASWDRGTNQPQHF
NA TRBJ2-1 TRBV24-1 CATSDPSRANEQFF
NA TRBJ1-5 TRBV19 CASLQTGFNQPQHF
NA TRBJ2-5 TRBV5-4 CASSREGPQYF
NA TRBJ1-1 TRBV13 CASSLAPDNTEAFF
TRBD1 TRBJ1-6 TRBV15 CATSRDRGGSSPLHF